These 7 T cell receptor beta chains were sequenced from one sample in a study of blood T cell repertoires in COVID-19. TCRdb's copy holds only in-frame clones and misses some; the assay was immunoSEQ multiplex PCR. The sample holds about 210,000 clones, about 83% seen once. Sequenced: peripheral blood. These receptors came from a man over 45 with active or convalescent COVID-19.

This clone was found once. The V and J genes are TRBV24-1 and TRBJ2-3, with 10 nucleotides matching TRBD1. Germline-derived CDR1 and CDR2 are KGHDR and SFDVKD. This CDR3 region has 16 residues. J was trimmed by 4 bases and V by 4 bases; bases with no gene match: 7. The CDR3: CATSESRGTGADTQYF. The CDR3 DNA sequence: TGTGCCACCAGTGAAAGCCGCGGGACAGGGGCAGATACGCAGTATTTT.

V is TRBV5-1 and J is TRBJ2-3; maybe TRBD1 (5 bases). V lost 5 bases to trimming and J lost 3 bases, with 16 bases between them. CDR1 is SGHRS, CDR2 YFSETQ, per germline. The CDR3 is 15 residues long. The CDR3 protein is CASRAIRVVTDTQYF. The CDR3 DNA reads as TGCGCCAGCAGGGCGATCAGGGTTGTAACAGATACGCAGTATTTT.

The J gene is TRBJ1-2, the V gene TRBV6-5; 7 bases line up with TRBD1. The V gene's germline CDR1 is MNHEY and CDR2 SVGAGI. The ends lost 4 bases at V and 8 bases at J; junction bases unmatched: 13. This CDR3 is built from 15 residues. The CDR3 DNA is TGTGCCAGCAGTTCGAACGACAGGGAATTCGACGGCTACACCTTC. Its protein product is CASSSNDREFDGYTF.

This clone was observed once. The chain carries TRBV6-2 or TRBV6-3 and TRBJ1-2; 9 positions match TRBD1. The CDR3 contains 20 residues. Trimming removed 1 base from V and 0 bases from J; junction bases left unmatched: 15. Germline loops: CDR1 MNHEY, CDR2 SVGEGT. The CDR3: CASSYFASGTGIRTNYGYTF. The CDR3 DNA reads as TGTGCCAGCAGTTACTTTGCCTCCGGGACAGGGATTCGGACTAACTATGGCTACACCTTC.

The CDR3 sequence is CASSSDRGRTEAFF. In nucleotides, the CDR3 is TGTGCCAGCAGCTCGGACAGGGGGCGAACTGAAGCTTTCTTT. The chain links TRBV5-4 to TRBJ1-1; TRBD1 matches at 11 bases. The CDR3 sequence is 14 residues long. Per the germline V gene, CDR1 is SGHNT and CDR2 is YYREEE (reference sequence). Trimming at V came to 3 bases and at J to 5 bases, leaving 3 bases not matched to a gene.

The rearrangement uses TRBV9 and TRBJ1-5; unclear D gene. The V end was cut by 7 bases, the J end by 4 bases, with 15 bases between. CDR3 size: 14 residues. Germline values: CDR1 SGDLS, CDR2 YYNGEE. In DNA, the CDR3 is TGTGCCAGCTCACAAGGGAGTTCGAATCAGCCCCAGCATTTT. The encoded protein is CASSQGSSNQPQHF. The whole variable domain, filled in from reference TRBV9 and TRBJ1-5, reads DSGVTQTPKHLITATGQRVTLRCSPRSGDLSVYWYQQSLDQGLQFLIQYYNGEERAKGNILERFSAQQFPDLHSELNLSSLELGDSALYFCASSQGSSNQPQHFGDGTRLSIL.

This chain uses TRBV19 with TRBJ1-4; 9 nucleotides agree with TRBD1. J lost 7 bases, V lost 1 base, and 4 bases had no gene match. CDR1 and CDR2 from the germline V gene are LNHDA and SQIVND (reference sequence). The length of the CDR3 is 15 residues. CDR3 residues: CASSIGGQGSEKLFF. CDR3 bases: TGTGCCAGTAGTATAGGGGGACAGGGAAGTGAAAAACTGTTTTTT.